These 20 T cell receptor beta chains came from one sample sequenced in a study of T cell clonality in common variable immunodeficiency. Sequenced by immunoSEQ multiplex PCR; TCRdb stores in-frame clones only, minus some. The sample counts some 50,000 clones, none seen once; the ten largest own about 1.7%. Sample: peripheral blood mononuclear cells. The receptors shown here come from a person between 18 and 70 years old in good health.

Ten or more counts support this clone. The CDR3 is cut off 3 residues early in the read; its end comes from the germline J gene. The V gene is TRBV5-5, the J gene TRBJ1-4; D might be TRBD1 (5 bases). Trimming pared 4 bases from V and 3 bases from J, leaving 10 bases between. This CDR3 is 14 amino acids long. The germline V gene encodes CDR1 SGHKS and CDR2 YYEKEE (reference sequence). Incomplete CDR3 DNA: TGTGCCAGCAGCCAGGGCCCACCTAATGAAAAA. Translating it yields CASSQGPPNEK. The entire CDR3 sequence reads CASSQGPPNEKLFF.

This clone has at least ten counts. The part of the CDR3 DNA that was read is TGTGCCAGCAGCTTGAGTGGCAGGGATAACTATGGC. As protein: CASSLSGRDNYG. The CDR3 reads in full as CASSLSGRDNYGYTF. This chain connects TRBV7-9 to TRBJ1-2; D perhaps matches TRBD1 (5 bases). The read comes to an end 3 residues before the CDR3 does, leaving the germline J gene to fill in the end. CDR1 is SEHNR and CDR2 is FQNEAQ in the germline V gene (reference sequence). The CDR3 loop spans 15 amino acids. Trimming removed 3 bases from V and 1 base from J, with 12 bases in between.

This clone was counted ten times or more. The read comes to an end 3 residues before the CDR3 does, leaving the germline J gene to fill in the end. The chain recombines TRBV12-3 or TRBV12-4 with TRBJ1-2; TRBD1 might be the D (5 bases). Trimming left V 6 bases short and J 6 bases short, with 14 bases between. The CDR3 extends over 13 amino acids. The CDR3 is CASSTNRYDGYTF. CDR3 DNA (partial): TGTGCCAGCAGCACAAACAGGTACGATGGC.

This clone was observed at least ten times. The CDR3 DNA, read in part, is TGTGCCAGCACTACAGGGTTCACTGAA. As protein: CASTTGFTE. The full CDR3 reads CASTTGFTEAFF. The V call is TRBV2, the J call TRBJ1-1; maybe TRBD1 (6 bases). Read sequence stops 3 residues before the CDR3 end, and the germline J gene provides the missing end. V was trimmed by 7 bases and J by 4 bases, leaving 10 bases between them. CDR3 length equals 12 residues. The germline CDR1 and CDR2 sequences are SNHLY and FYNNEI.

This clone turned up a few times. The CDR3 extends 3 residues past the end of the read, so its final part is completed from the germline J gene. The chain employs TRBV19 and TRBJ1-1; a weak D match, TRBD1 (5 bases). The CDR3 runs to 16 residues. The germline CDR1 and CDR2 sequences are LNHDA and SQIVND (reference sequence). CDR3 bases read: TGTGCCAGTAGTACCTTACCGGGACTAGCGGCCAATGAG. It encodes CASSTLPGLAANE. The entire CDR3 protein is CASSTLPGLAANEAFF. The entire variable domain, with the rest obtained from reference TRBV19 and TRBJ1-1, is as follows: DGGITQSPKYLFRKEGQNVTLSCEQNLNHDAMYWYRQDPGQGLRLIYYSQIVNDFQKGDIAEGYSVSREKKESFPLTVTSAQKNPTAFYLCASSTLPGLAANEAFFGQGTRLTVV.

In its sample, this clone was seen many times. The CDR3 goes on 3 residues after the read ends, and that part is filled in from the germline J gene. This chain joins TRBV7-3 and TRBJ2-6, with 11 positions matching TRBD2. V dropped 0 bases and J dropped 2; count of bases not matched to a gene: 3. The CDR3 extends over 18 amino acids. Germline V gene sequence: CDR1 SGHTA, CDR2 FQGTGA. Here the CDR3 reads CASSLTSSGGTGANVLTF. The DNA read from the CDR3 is TGTGCCAGCAGCTTAACGTCTAGCGGGGGGACTGGGGCCAACGTC. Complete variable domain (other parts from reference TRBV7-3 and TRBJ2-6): GAGVSQTPSNKVTEKGKYVELRCDPISGHTALYWYRQSLGQGPEFLIYFQGTGAADDSGLPNDRFFAVRPEGSVSTLKIQRTERGDSAVYLCASSLTSSGGTGANVLTFGAGSRLTVL.

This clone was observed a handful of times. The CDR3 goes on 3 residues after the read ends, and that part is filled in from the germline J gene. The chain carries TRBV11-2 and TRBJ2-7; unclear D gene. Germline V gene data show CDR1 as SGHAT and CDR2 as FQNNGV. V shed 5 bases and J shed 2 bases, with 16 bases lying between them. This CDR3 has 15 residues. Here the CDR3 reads CASSPRDALPYEQYF. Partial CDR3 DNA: TGTGCCAGCAGCCCTAGAGACGCCCTCCCCTACGAG.

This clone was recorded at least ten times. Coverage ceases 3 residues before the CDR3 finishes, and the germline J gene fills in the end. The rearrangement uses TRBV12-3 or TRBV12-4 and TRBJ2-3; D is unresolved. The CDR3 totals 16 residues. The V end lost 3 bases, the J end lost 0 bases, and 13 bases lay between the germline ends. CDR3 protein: CASSFSQEFSTDTQYF. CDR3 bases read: TGTGCCAGCAGTTTTTCCCAGGAATTTAGCACAGATACG.

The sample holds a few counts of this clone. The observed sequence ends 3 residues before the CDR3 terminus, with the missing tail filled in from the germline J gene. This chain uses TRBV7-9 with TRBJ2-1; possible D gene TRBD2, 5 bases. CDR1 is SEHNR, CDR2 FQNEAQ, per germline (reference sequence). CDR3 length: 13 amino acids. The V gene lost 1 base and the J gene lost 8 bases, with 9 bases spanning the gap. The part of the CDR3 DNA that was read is TGTGCCAGCAGCTTAGACCCGAGGGATGAG. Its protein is CASSLDPRDE. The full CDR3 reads CASSLDPRDEQFF.

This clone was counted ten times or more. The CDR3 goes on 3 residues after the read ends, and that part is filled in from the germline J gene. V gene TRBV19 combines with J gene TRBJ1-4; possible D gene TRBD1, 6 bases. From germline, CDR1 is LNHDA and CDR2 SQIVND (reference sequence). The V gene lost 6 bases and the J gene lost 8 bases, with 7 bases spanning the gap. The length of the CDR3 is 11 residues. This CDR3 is CASRGAEKLFF. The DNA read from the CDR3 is TGTGCCAGTAGGGGGGCCGAAAAA.

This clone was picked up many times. CDR3 protein: CASRTGQGFTGELFF. The part of the CDR3 DNA that was read is TGTGCCAGCAGGACGGGACAGGGCTTTACCGGGGAG. The V and J genes are TRBV6-2 or TRBV6-3 and TRBJ2-2; 9 bases agree with TRBD1. The sequence runs out 3 residues before the end of the CDR3; the remainder is reconstructed from the germline J gene. The CDR3 covers 15 residues. Germline CDR1 and CDR2: MNHEY and SVGEGT. Germline trimming cut 6 bases from V and 5 bases from J; bases unmatched to any gene: 7.

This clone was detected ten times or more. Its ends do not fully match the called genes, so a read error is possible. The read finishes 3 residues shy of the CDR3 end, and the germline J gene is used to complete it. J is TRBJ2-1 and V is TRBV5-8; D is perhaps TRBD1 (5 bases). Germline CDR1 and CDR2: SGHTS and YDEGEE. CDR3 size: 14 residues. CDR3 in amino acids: CASRLGQPGNEQFF. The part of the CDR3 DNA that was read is TGTGCCAGCAGATTGGGGCAGCCGGGCAATGAG.

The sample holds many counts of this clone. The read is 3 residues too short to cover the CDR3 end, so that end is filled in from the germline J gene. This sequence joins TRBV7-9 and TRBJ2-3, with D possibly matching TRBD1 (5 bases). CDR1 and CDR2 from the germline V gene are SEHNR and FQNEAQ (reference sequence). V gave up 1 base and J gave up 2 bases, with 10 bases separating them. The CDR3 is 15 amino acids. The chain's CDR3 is CASSLVRVYTDTQYF. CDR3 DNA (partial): TGTGCCAGCAGCTTAGTCAGGGTCTACACAGATACG.

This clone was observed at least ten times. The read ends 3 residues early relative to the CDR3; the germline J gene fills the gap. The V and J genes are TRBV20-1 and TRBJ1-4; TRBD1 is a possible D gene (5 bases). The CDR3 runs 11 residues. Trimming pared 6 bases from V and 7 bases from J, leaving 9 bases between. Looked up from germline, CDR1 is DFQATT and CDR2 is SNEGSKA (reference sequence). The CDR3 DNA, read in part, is TGCAGTGCCGGGAGGGGTGAAAAA. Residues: CSAGRGEK. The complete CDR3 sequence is CSAGRGEKLFF.

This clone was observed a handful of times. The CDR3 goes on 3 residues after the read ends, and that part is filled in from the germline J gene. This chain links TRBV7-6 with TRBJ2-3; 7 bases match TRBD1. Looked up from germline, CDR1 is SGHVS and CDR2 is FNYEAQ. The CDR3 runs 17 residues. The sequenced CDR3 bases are TGTGCCAGCAGCTCAATCCGGGGACAGACTTCCCAAGAGACG. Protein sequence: CASSSIRGQTSQET. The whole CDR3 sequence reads CASSSIRGQTSQETQYF.

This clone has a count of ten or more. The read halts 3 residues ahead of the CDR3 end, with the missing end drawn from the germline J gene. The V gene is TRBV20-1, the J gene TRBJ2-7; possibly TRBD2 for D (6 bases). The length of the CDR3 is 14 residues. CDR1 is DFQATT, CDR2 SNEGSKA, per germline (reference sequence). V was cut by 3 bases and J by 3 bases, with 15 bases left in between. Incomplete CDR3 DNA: TGCAGTGCTAGGGGATGGCGGGGAGACTACGAG. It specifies CSARGWRGDYE. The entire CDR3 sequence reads CSARGWRGDYEQYF.

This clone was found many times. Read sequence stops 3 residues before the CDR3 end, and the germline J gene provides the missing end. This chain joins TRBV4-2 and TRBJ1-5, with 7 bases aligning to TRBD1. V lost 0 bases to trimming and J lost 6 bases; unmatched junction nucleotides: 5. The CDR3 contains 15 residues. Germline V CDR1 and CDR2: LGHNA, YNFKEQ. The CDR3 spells CASSQDEGAAQPQHF. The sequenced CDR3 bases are TGTGCCAGCAGCCAAGATGAGGGGGCGGCTCAGCCC.

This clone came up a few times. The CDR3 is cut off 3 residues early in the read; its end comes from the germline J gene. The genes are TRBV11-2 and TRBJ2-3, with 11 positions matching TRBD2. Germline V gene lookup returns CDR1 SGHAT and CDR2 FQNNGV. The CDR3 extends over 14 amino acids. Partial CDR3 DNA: TGTGCCAGCAGCCCGGGACTAGCGGTCGAGACG. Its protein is CASSPGLAVET. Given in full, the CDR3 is CASSPGLAVETQYF.

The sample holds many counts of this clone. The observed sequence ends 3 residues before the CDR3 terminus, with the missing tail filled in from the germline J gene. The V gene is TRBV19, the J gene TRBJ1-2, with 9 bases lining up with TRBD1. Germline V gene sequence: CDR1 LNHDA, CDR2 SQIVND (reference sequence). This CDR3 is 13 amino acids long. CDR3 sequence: CASEPDRGGGYTF. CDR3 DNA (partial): TGTGCCAGTGAGCCGGACAGGGGAGGAGGC. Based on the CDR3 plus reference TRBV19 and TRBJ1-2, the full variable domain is DGGITQSPKYLFRKEGQNVTLSCEQNLNHDAMYWYRQDPGQGLRLIYYSQIVNDFQKGDIAEGYSVSREKKESFPLTVTSAQKNPTAFYLCASEPDRGGGYTFGSGTRLTVV.

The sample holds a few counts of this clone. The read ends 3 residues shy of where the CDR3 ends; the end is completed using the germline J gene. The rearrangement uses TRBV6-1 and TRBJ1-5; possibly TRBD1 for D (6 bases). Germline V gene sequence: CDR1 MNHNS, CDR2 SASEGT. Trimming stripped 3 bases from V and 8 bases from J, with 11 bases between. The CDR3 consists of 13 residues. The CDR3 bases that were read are TGTGCCAGCAGTGACCCTGGACAGAAGCCC. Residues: CASSDPGQKP. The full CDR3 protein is CASSDPGQKPQHF.